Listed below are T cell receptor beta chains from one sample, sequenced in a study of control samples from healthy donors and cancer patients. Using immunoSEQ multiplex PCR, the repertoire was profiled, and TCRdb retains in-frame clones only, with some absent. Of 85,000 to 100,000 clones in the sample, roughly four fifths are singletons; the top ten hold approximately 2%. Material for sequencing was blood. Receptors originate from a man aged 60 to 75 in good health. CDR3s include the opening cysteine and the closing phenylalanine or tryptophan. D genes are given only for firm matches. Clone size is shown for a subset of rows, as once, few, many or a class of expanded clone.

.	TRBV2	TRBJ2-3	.	TGTGCCAGCAGTCAGACAGCTCCAAACACAGATACGCAGTATTTT	CASSQTAPNTDTQYF
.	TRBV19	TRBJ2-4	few	TGTGCCAGCCCTAAGCACCTGTGCCCGCTACTAGCCAAAAACATTCAGTACTTC	CASPKHLCPLLAKNIQYF
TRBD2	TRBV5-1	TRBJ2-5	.	TGCGCCAGCAGCGCGACTAGCGGGAGGGCAGAGACCCAGTACTTC	CASSATSGRAETQYF
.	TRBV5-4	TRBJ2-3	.	TGTGCCAGCAGCGCCCGGGACTCGATTTTCACAGATACGCAGTATTTT	CASSARDSIFTDTQYF
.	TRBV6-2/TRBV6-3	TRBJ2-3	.	TGTGCCAGCAGTTATTACAGCACAGATACGCAGTATTTT	CASSYYSTDTQYF
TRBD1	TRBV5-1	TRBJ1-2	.	TGCGCCAGCAGCTACCCGACAGGGGCTGAAATTAGCTACACCTTC	CASSYPTGAEISYTF
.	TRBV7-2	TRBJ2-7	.	TGTGCCAGCAGCTTAGGGGGCAGAAGGGCAGTTTACGGTTACGAGCAGTACTTC	CASSLGGRRAVYGYEQYF
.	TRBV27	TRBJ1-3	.	TGTGCCAGCAAAGGGTTAGCTGGAAACACCATATATTTT	CASKGLAGNTIYF
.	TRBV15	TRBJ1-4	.	TGTGCCACCAGCGCCGCCGGGACCCCAGATGAAAAACTGTTTTTT	CATSAAGTPDEKLFF
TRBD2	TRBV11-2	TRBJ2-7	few	TGTGCCAGCAGCTCCGGGGACTACTACGAGCAGTACTTC	CASSSGDYYEQYF
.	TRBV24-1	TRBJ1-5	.	TGTGCCACCAGTGATCGGGGGAGCAATCAGCCCCAGCATTTT	CATSDRGSNQPQHF
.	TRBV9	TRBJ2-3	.	TGTGCCAGCAGCGTAGGTAGGTCGGGCACAGATACGCAGTATTTT	CASSVGRSGTDTQYF
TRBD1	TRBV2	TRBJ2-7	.	TGTGCCAGCAGGCGGGACAGGGTATACGAGCAGTACTTC	CASRRDRVYEQYF
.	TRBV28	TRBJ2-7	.	TGTGCCAGCAGTTTGTTAACCACAGGTCCCTACGAGCAGTACTTC	CASSLLTTGPYEQYF
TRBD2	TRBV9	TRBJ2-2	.	TGTGCCAGCAGCGTAACGGCGGGGGGCGGTGCCGGGGAGCTGTTTTTT	CASSVTAGGGAGELFF
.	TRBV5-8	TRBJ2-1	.	TGTGCCAGCACCCCCCAGTGGAATGAGCAGTTCTTC	CASTPQWNEQFF
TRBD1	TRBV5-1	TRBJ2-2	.	TGCGCCAGCAGTCCCACCGGGACAGGGCTTACCACCGGGGAGCTGTTTTTT	CASSPTGTGLTTGELFF
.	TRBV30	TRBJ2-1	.	TGTGCCTGGAGGGGGGACGGCCGAGGCGGAGAGCAGTTCTTC	CAWRGDGRGGEQFF
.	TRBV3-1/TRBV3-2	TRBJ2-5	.	TGTGCCAGCAGCCCGGGGACGCGGGAGACCCAGTACTTC	CASSPGTRETQYF
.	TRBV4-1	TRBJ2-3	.	TGCGCCAGCAGCCGTGGCGGAGTTGGTTCGGGGACAGATACGCAGTATTTT	CASSRGGVGSGTDTQYF
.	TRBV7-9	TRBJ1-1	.	TGTGCCAGCAGCGTTATTGAAGGATTGTACACTGAAGCTTTCTTT	CASSVIEGLYTEAFF
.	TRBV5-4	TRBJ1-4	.	TGTGCCAGCAGCTCCCCCGGGACCGCCAATGAAAAACTGTTTTTT	CASSSPGTANEKLFF
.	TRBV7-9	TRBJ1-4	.	TGTGCCAACGCTGGACCAGCAAATGAAAAACTGTTTTTT	CANAGPANEKLFF
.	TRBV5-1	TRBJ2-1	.	TGCGCCAGCAGCCCCGAGGGAGTCGAGGGTTACAATGAGCAGTTCTTC	CASSPEGVEGYNEQFF
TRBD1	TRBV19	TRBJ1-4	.	TGTGCCAGACGTCACAGGGGGAAGAATGAAAAACTGTTTTTT	CARRHRGKNEKLFF
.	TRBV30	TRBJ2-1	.	TGTGCCTGGAGGGAAGAAGCTAATGAGCAGTTCTTC	CAWREEANEQFF
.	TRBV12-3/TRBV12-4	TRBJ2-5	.	TGTGCCAGCAGCGCGGACCTACAAGAGACCCAGTACTTC	CASSADLQETQYF
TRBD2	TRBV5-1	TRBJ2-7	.	TGCGCCAGCAGCTTCCGGACTAGTCAAGGCGAGCAGTACTTC	CASSFRTSQGEQYF
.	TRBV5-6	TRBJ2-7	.	TGTGCCAGCAGCTCTGTGCCCGTCGGGGGGCTTAGCTCCTACGAGCAGTACTTC	CASSSVPVGGLSSYEQYF
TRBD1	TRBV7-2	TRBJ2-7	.	TGTGCCAGCAGCCCGAAGGTTATGGGGACAGGGGGCGAGCAGTACTTC	CASSPKVMGTGGEQYF
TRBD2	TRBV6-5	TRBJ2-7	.	TGTGCCAGCAGTTCCCTGACTAGCGGGACCTCCTACGAGCAGTACTTC	CASSSLTSGTSYEQYF
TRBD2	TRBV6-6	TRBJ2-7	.	TGTGCCAGCACGGGGGGGTACGAGCAGTACTTC	CASTGGYEQYF
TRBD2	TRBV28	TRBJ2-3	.	TGTGCCAGCAGTCCGGGACTAGCGGGAGATGGCACAGATACGCAGTATTTT	CASSPGLAGDGTDTQYF
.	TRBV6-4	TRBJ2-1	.	TGTGCCAGCAGTGACGGGTCTGGCGGAAGCTCCTACAATGAGCAGTTCTTC	CASSDGSGGSSYNEQFF
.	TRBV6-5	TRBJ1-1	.	TGTGCCAGTACCCAAACGGGGCGAACTGAAGCTTTCTTT	CASTQTGRTEAFF
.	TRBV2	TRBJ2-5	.	TGTGCCAGCAGTGTTGGGCCAGTGGAGACCCAGTACTTC	CASSVGPVETQYF
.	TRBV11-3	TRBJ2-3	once	TGTGCCAGCAGCTTCTCTCTAGCGGATACGCAGTATTTT	CASSFSLADTQYF